This TCR beta chain emerged from a study of human T cells and chemical hapten exposure. The overall study: Sensitizing treatment utilized 2% DPC over a roughly 2 cm by roughly 2 cm portion of upper inner arm skin.

One entry per CDR3 protein, called by TCRdb with MiXCR from the RACE reads. The data contain about 92,000 distinct CDR3 sequences, 8% to 10% of them singletons. As to time point: pre-sensitization, week 0. Treatment specified: therapeutic diphenylcyclopropenone sensitization with weekly scalp DPC. Blood was drawn before each patch test was applied. This clonotype was recorded at least ten times. Per the germline V gene, CDR1 is LGHDT and CDR2 is YNNKEL (reference sequence). CDR3 length: 13 residues. V shed 4 bases, J shed 3 bases, and the junction held 3 bases outside the gene matches. The source was whole blood, collected in connection with sensitization to the hapten diphenylcyclopropenone (DPC). The sequence was obtained from a woman in her thirties or forties with alopecia areata. Some clones in this sample may be carry-over from other donors' samples. The chain recombines TRBV3-1 with TRBJ2-7; 7 positions agree with TRBD1. This CDR3 reads CASSRDSLYEQYF. CDR3 in DNA: TGTGCCAGCAGCCGGGACAGCCTCTACGAGCAGTACTTC.